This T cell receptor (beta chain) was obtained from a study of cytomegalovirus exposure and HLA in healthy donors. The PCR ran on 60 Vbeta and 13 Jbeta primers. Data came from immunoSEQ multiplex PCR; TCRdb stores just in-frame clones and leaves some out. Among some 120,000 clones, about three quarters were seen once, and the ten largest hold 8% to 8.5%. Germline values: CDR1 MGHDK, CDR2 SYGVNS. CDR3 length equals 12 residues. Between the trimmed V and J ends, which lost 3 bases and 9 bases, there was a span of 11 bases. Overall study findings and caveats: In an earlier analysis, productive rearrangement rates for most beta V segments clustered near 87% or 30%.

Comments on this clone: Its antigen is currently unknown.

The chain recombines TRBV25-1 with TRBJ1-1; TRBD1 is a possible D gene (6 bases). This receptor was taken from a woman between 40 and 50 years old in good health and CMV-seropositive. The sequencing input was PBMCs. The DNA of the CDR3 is TGTGCCAGCAGTGATTATGGGACACAAGCTTTCTTT. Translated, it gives CASSDYGTQAFF.